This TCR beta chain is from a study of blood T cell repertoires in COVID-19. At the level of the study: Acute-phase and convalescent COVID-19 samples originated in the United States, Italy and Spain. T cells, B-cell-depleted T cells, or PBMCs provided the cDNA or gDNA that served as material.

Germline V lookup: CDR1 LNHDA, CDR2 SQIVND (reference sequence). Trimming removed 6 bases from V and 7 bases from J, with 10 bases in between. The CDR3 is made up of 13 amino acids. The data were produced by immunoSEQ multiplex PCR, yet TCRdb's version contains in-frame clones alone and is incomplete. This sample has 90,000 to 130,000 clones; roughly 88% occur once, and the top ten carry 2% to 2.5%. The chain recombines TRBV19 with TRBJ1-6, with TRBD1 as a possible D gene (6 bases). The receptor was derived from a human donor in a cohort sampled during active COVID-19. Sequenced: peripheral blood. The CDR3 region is CASRGTPNSPLHF. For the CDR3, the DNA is TGTGCCAGTAGAGGGACACCAAATTCACCCCTCCACTTT.